This TCR beta chain was obtained from a study of control samples from healthy donors and cancer patients. This table comes from immunoSEQ multiplex PCR, and its TCRdb copy is limited to in-frame clones, with some not included. Counted here are 100,000 to 150,000 clones, about 90% occurring once; the ten biggest clones make up around 2.1%. This clone showed up just a few times. The CDR3 length is 17 residues. CDR1 KGHSH and CDR2 LQKENI come from the germline V gene. J lost 1 base, V lost 5 bases, and 10 bases had no gene match. This clonotype originated in a woman aged 45-65 years in good health. V usage is TRBV18 and J usage is TRBJ1-5, with 8 nucleotides matching TRBD1. Source material: blood. This chain's CDR3 is CASSIQGGENSNQPQHF. Here the CDR3 DNA reads TGTGCCAGCTCAATACAGGGGGGTGAAAACAGCAATCAGCCCCAGCATTTT.